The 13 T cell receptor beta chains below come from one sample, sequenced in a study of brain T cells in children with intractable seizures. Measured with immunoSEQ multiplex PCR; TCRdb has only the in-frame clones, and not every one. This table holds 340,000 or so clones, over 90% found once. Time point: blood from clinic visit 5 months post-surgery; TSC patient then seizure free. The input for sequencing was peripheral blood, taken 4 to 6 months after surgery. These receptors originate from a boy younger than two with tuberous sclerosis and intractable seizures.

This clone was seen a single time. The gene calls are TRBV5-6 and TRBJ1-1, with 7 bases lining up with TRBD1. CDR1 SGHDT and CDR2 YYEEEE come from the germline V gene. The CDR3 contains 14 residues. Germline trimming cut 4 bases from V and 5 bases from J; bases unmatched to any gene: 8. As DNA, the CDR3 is TGTGCCAGCAGCCCGGGGACAGCCACTACTGAAGCTTTCTTT. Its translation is CASSPGTATTEAFF.

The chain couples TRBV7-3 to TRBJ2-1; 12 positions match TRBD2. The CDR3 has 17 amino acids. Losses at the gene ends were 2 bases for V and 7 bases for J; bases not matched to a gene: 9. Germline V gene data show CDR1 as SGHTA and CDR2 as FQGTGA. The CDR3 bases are TGTGCCAGCAGCTTATCCTTTCTAGCGGGAGGGAGGAATGAGCAGTTCTTC. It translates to CASSLSFLAGGRNEQFF.

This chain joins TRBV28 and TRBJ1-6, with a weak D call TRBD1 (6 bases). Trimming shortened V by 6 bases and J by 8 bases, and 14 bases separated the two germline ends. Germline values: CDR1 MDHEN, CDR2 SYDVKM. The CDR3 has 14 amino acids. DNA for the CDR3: TGTGCCAGCAGCAACACAGGGTCCCATTCACCCCTCCACTTT. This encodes CASSNTGSHSPLHF.

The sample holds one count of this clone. In DNA, the CDR3 is TGTGCCAGCAGCTTAAGGGGGTCTAAACCCGAGCAGTACTTC. Translation gives CASSLRGSKPEQYF. This chain connects TRBV7-3 to TRBJ2-7; perhaps D is TRBD1 or TRBD2 (5 bases each). CDR1 and CDR2 (germline): SGHTA, FQGTGA. This CDR3 region has 14 residues. The V gene lost 1 base and the J gene lost 6 bases, with 13 bases spanning the gap.

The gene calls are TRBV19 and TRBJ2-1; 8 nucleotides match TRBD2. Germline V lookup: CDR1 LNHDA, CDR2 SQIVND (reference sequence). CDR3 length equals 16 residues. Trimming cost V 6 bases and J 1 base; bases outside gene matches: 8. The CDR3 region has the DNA TGTGCCAGTAGCCGAAGCGGGAGACGGTCCTACAATGAGCAGTTCTTC. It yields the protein CASSRSGRRSYNEQFF.

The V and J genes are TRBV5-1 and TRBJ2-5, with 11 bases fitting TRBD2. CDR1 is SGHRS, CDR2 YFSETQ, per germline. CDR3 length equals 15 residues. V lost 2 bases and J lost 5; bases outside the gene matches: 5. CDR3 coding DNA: TGCGCCAGCAGCTTCGTAGCGGGAGGGGGGGAGACCCAGTACTTC. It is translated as CASSFVAGGGETQYF.

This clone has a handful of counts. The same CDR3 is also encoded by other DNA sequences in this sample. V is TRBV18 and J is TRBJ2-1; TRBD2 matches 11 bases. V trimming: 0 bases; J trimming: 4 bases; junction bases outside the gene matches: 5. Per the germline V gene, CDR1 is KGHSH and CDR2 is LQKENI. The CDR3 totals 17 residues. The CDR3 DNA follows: TGTGCCAGCTCACCACCGAGCACTAGCGGGAGATACAATGAGCAGTTCTTC. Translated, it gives CASSPPSTSGRYNEQFF.

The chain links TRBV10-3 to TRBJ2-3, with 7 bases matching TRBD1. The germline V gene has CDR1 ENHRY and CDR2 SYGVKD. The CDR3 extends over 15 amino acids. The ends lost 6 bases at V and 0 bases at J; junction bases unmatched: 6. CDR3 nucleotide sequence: TGTGCCATCAGGGTACAGGGGACAAGCACAGATACGCAGTATTTT. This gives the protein CAIRVQGTSTDTQYF.

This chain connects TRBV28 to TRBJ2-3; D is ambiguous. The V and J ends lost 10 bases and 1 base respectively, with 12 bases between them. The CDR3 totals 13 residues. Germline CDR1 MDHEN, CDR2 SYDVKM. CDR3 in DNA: TGTGCCACTAGAAAGGCGGGCACAGATACGCAGTATTTT. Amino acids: CATRKAGTDTQYF.

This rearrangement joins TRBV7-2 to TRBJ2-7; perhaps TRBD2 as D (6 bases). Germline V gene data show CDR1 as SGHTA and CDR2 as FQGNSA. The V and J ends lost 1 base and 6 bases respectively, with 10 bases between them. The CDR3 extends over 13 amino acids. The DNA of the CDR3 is TGTGCCAGCAGCTTAGAATTGGGGGGCGAGCAGTACTTC. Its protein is CASSLELGGEQYF.

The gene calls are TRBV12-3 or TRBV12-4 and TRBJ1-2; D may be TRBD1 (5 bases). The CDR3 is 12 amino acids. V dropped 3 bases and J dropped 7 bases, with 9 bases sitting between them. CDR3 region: CASSLWQGGYTF. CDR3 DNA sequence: TGTGCCAGCAGTTTGTGGCAGGGTGGCTACACCTTC.

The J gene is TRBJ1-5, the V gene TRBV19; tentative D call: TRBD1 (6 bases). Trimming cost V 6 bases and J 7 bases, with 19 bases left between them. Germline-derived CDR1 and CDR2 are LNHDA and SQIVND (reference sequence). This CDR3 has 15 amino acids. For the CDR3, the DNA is TGTGCCAGTAGAGAAACAGGGCGGCGAGAGCAGCCCCAGCATTTT. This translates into CASRETGRREQPQHF.

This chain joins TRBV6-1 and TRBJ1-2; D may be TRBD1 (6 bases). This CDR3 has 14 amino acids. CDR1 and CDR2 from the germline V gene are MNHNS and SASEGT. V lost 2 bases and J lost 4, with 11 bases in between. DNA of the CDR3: TGTGCCAGCAGTGAATATACAGGGCCCTATGGCTACACCTTC. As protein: CASSEYTGPYGYTF.